This T cell receptor beta chain emerged from a study of shared clonotypes between healthy human individuals. In the study's own analysis: ImmunoSEQ output held junction-only sequences without quality scores, so filtering differed. Sequenced by immunoSEQ multiplex PCR; TCRdb stores in-frame clones only, minus some. V, J and clone size were drawn from that table, and D and trimming were deduced from the DNA. The table lists 2 million to 2.5 million clones, over 90% of them singletons. To note about this clone: Its antigen remains unknown.

Findings and limits, study-wide: When compared with the clonotypes that were shared by all four sorted-subset donors, the non-shared clonotypes turned out to have lower generation probabilities. Across subsets, estimated richness was generally greater for naive than for memory populations.

The length of the CDR3 is 13 residues. Germline V CDR1 and CDR2: MNHEY, SMNVEV (reference sequence). Trimming took off 9 bases at V and 4 bases at J, with 13 bases between the two ends. This chain connects TRBV27 to TRBJ1-5; D not resolved. Specimen: naive CD4+ T cells from PBMCs. The subset: CD45RA+ positively selected. The receptor was derived from a man between 18 and 29 years old in good health. Some clones in this sample may be carry-over from other donors' samples. The CDR3 loop reads CASREGLNQPQHF. The CDR3 DNA reads TGTGCCAGTCGGGAGGGTCTTAATCAGCCCCAGCATTTT.